The 29 T cell receptor beta chains presented below share a single source sample, sequenced in a study of blood T cell repertoires in COVID-19. Produced via immunoSEQ multiplex PCR; TCRdb's table is partial and in-frame only. The sample includes roughly 180,000 clones, 70% to 90% seen only once; the top ten take 5% to 6%. The sequencing input was peripheral blood. The origin of the receptors is a woman in her forties or fifties with COVID-19, enrolled during active disease.

The chain recombines TRBV10-3 with TRBJ1-2, with D possibly matching TRBD1 (6 bases). The CDR3 covers 13 residues. Germline V gene data show CDR1 as ENHRY and CDR2 as SYGVKD. The V end lost 10 bases, the J end lost 2 bases, and 14 bases lay between the germline ends. CDR3 sequence: CATTRQENYGYTF. CDR3 coding DNA: TGTGCCACCACTAGACAGGAAAACTATGGCTACACCTTC.

The V call is TRBV5-1, the J call TRBJ2-5; maybe TRBD1 (5 bases). V gave up 0 bases and J gave up 1 base, with 10 bases separating them. The germline V gene encodes CDR1 SGHRS and CDR2 YFSETQ. This CDR3 contains 15 residues. For the CDR3, the DNA is TGCGCCAGCAGCTTGGTTAGGGGTACCCAAGAGACCCAGTACTTC. Its protein is CASSLVRGTQETQYF.

This clone was observed a handful of times. CDR3 nucleotides: TGCGCCAGCAGCCAAGATAGGTGGCAGGGGGCGAAGACCCAGTACTTC. This encodes CASSQDRWQGAKTQYF. The rearrangement links TRBV4-1 to TRBJ2-5, with 8 bases lining up with TRBD1. V was pared by 0 bases and J by 6 bases, with 9 bases of the junction left unmatched. Germline lookup yields CDR1 MGHRA and CDR2 YSYEKL. The length of the CDR3 is 16 residues.

The chain employs TRBV19 and TRBJ1-5; D not certain. CDR1 is LNHDA and CDR2 is SQIVND in the germline V gene (reference sequence). CDR3 length equals 12 residues. V lost 5 bases and J 3 bases, leaving 5 bases between the germline ends. CDR3 sequence: CASSPVNQPQHF. Here the CDR3 DNA reads TGTGCCAGTAGTCCAGTCAATCAGCCCCAGCATTTT.

The chain combines TRBV4-2 with TRBJ1-2; D possibly corresponds to TRBD1 (6 bases). With 0 bases removed from V and 0 bases from J, the gap between germline ends came to 11 bases. Per germline, CDR1 LGHNA and CDR2 YNFKEQ. The CDR3 consists of 16 residues. The CDR3 nucleotides read TGTGCCAGCAGCCAAGAAAGACAGGCCCCTAACTATGGCTACACCTTC. It encodes CASSQERQAPNYGYTF.

This clone was counted a single time. The V call is TRBV27, the J call TRBJ2-5; D gene ambiguous. The CDR3 is made up of 17 amino acids. V gave up 3 bases and J gave up 1 base, with 18 bases separating them. Germline V gene lookup returns CDR1 MNHEY and CDR2 SMNVEV (reference sequence). CDR3 region: CASSLGTKWAIQETQYF. The CDR3 region has the DNA TGTGCCAGCAGTTTGGGTACGAAATGGGCTATCCAAGAGACCCAGTACTTC.

CDR3 nucleotide sequence: TGTGCCAGCTCCCGCACGGGGGAGCCCTTCTACAATGAGCAGTTCTTC. Translated, it gives CASSRTGEPFYNEQFF. This chain joins TRBV18 and TRBJ2-1, with a weak D call TRBD2 (6 bases). Per the germline V gene, CDR1 is KGHSH and CDR2 is LQKENI. Trimming removed 6 bases at V and 3 bases at J, with 18 bases between. CDR3 length: 16 amino acids. The full variable domain, rest sourced from reference TRBV18 and TRBJ2-1, is NAGVMQNPRHLVRRRGQEARLRCSPMKGHSHVYWYRQLPEEGLKFMVYLQKENIIDESGMPKERFSAEFPKEGPSILRIQQVVRGDSAAYFCASSRTGEPFYNEQFFGPGTRLTVL.

The V call is TRBV7-9, the J call TRBJ2-7; tentative D call: TRBD2 (6 bases). The CDR3 consists of 13 residues. The germline V gene encodes CDR1 SEHNR and CDR2 FQNEAQ (reference sequence). Trimming took off 2 bases at V and 6 bases at J, with 11 bases between the two ends. As DNA, the CDR3 is TGTGCCAGCAGCTTACCCGGGGGAAGCGAGCAGTACTTC. It translates to CASSLPGGSEQYF.

As DNA, the CDR3 is TGTGCCAGCACCACCAGGTACGAGCAGTACTTC. It specifies CASTTRYEQYF. This chain links TRBV28 with TRBJ2-7; D is ambiguous. The CDR3 sequence is 11 residues long. Germline V gene sequence: CDR1 MDHEN, CDR2 SYDVKM. Trimming shortened V by 7 bases and J by 4 bases, and 8 bases separated the two germline ends.

This clone was picked up one time. The chain is built from TRBV9 and TRBJ2-7; 9 bases fit TRBD1. V dropped 0 bases and J dropped 2; count of bases not matched to a gene: 18. This CDR3 contains 20 residues. Per the germline V gene, CDR1 is SGDLS and CDR2 is YYNGEE. The CDR3 spells CASSVVVGRSRTGDPYEQYF. The CDR3 nucleotides read TGTGCCAGCAGCGTAGTAGTGGGAAGGAGCAGGACAGGGGATCCCTACGAGCAGTACTTC.

V gene TRBV5-1 combines with J gene TRBJ2-7, with D tentatively TRBD1 (5 bases). V was pared by 3 bases and J by 0 bases, with 10 bases between. Germline V CDR1 and CDR2: SGHRS, YFSETQ. The CDR3 extends over 14 amino acids. The CDR3 protein is CASSWTTSSYEQYF. CDR3 coding DNA: TGCGCCAGCAGCTGGACAACGAGCTCCTACGAGCAGTACTTC.

The chain is built from TRBV19 and TRBJ2-2; 7 bases agree with TRBD1. Germline V gene sequence: CDR1 LNHDA, CDR2 SQIVND (reference sequence). The CDR3 totals 15 residues. With 6 bases clipped from V and 5 bases from J, the junction kept 9 bases outside the gene matches. In DNA, the CDR3 is TGTGCCAGTAGCGATTACAGGGGTGGGACCGGGGAGCTGTTTTTT. It translates to CASSDYRGGTGELFF.

The gene calls are TRBV2 and TRBJ1-3; TRBD1 matches 10 bases. The trim removed 6 bases at V and 6 bases at J, leaving 2 bases unmatched. The CDR3 runs 13 residues. Germline V gene sequence: CDR1 SNHLY, CDR2 FYNNEI. CDR3 region: CASRGTGENTIYF. The CDR3 region has the DNA TGTGCCAGCAGGGGGACAGGGGAAAACACCATATATTTT.

The J gene is TRBJ2-6, the V gene TRBV7-6; 9 bases are a match to TRBD1. With 5 bases clipped from V and 0 bases from J, the junction kept 11 bases outside the gene matches. Germline lookup yields CDR1 SGHVS and CDR2 FNYEAQ. The CDR3 spans 19 residues. This CDR3 reads CASSPHPDRGPSGANVLTF. As DNA, the CDR3 is TGTGCCAGCAGCCCCCATCCGGACAGGGGACCCTCTGGGGCCAACGTCCTGACTTTC.

The chain couples TRBV3-1 (or the pseudogene TRBV3-2) to TRBJ2-5, with a weak D call TRBD2 (6 bases). There are 16 residues in the CDR3. V lost 0 bases and J 3 bases, leaving 14 bases between the germline ends. Germline CDR1 reads LGHDT; CDR2 reads YNNKEL (reference sequence). The DNA for the CDR3 is TGTGCCAGCAGCCAAGATTGGACGGGGGAGAAAGAGACCCAGTACTTC. Amino acid sequence: CASSQDWTGEKETQYF.

This clone was observed a single time. This chain connects TRBV13 to TRBJ1-5; TRBD1 aligns across 10 bases. CDR3 length: 14 amino acids. Germline CDR1 is PRHDT and CDR2 is FYEKMQ (reference sequence). V lost 5 bases to trimming and J lost 4 bases; unmatched junction nucleotides: 2. The chain's CDR3 is CASSEGQGNQPQHF. The CDR3 coding sequence is TGTGCCAGCAGCGAGGGACAGGGGAATCAGCCCCAGCATTTT.

The chain combines TRBV5-1 with TRBJ2-7; 8 positions agree with TRBD1. CDR1 is SGHRS and CDR2 is YFSETQ in the germline V gene. There are 15 residues in the CDR3. V dropped 0 bases and J dropped 3; count of bases not matched to a gene: 5. The CDR3 bases are TGCGCCAGCAGCTTGGATCAGGGGGCTTACTACGAGCAGTACTTC. Encoded protein: CASSLDQGAYYEQYF.

This clone showed up just once. The chain links TRBV7-9 to TRBJ2-7; 9 nucleotides line up with TRBD1. The CDR3 is 16 amino acids. The germline V gene has CDR1 SEHNR and CDR2 FQNEAQ (reference sequence). The junction had 11 bases not matched to a gene; V was cut back by 0 bases and J by 8 bases. CDR3: CASSLARGQGPRKQYF. CDR3 DNA sequence: TGTGCCAGCAGCTTAGCGCGGGGACAGGGCCCCCGTAAGCAGTACTTC. Using reference TRBV7-9 and TRBJ2-7 for the parts outside the CDR3, the full variable domain is DTGVSQNPRHKITKRGQNVTFRCDPISEHNRLYWYRQTLGQGPEFLTYFQNEAQLEKSRLLSDRFSAERPKGSFSTLEIQRTEQGDSAMYLCASSLARGQGPRKQYFGPGTRLTVT.

This chain joins TRBV7-6 and TRBJ2-3; D is uncertain. Germline assignment: CDR1 SGHVS and CDR2 FNYEAQ. V lost 1 base and J lost 1, with 15 bases in between. CDR3 size: 17 residues. The CDR3 sequence is CASSLGVSIMGTDTQYF. The CDR3 DNA reads TGTGCCAGCAGCTTAGGTGTTAGTATCATGGGCACAGATACGCAGTATTTT.

This clone has just a few counts. The rearrangement uses TRBV23-1 and TRBJ1-5, with D unclear. TRBV23-1 belongs to the ORF category, with a function that is uncertain. Trimming removed 0 bases at V and 0 bases at J, with 21 bases between. The CDR3 has 20 amino acids. DNA for the CDR3: TGCGCCAGCAGTCAATCGTGGGGAGTGCGGAAGGAGGATAGCAATCAGCCCCAGCATTTT. Translated: CASSQSWGVRKEDSNQPQHF.

The chain carries TRBV6-4 and TRBJ1-5; 10 bases agree with TRBD1. Germline V gene lookup returns CDR1 MRHNA and CDR2 SNTAGT. CDR3 length: 17 amino acids. Germline trimming cut 0 bases from V and 6 bases from J; bases unmatched to any gene: 8. The chain's CDR3 is CASSDSSRGTGVQPQHF. The DNA for the CDR3 is TGTGCCAGCAGTGACTCGAGTCGCGGGACAGGGGTTCAGCCCCAGCATTTT.

The chain uses TRBV10-3 and TRBJ2-7; 7 positions agree with TRBD1. The CDR3 length is 15 residues. J was trimmed by 5 bases and V by 8 bases; bases with no gene match: 15. Germline V gene data show CDR1 as ENHRY and CDR2 as SYGVKD. CDR3 amino acids: CAIEEGTADGHEQYF. CDR3 nucleotide sequence: TGTGCCATCGAGGAAGGGACAGCGGATGGCCACGAGCAGTACTTC.

The V gene is TRBV16, the J gene TRBJ2-7; 7 bases align to TRBD1. The germline CDR1 and CDR2 sequences are KGHSY and FQNENV. This CDR3 is built from 16 residues. Trimming removed 3 bases from V and 4 bases from J; junction bases left unmatched: 12. The DNA for the CDR3 is TGTGCCAGCAGCCACTTACCCGGACAGGCGAAATACGAGCAGTACTTC. Amino acids: CASSHLPGQAKYEQYF.

This rearrangement joins TRBV5-8 to TRBJ2-1; tentatively, D is TRBD1 (5 bases). The CDR3 length is 12 residues. CDR1 is SGHTS and CDR2 is YDEGEE in the germline V gene. Trimming left V 4 bases short and J 9 bases short, with 11 bases between. The CDR3 is CASSQGFGEQFF. In nucleotides, the CDR3 is TGTGCCAGCAGCCAGGGATTCGGTGAGCAGTTCTTC.

The chain combines TRBV5-1 with TRBJ1-5; D may be TRBD1 (5 bases). Germline V CDR1 and CDR2: SGHRS, YFSETQ. The length of the CDR3 is 14 residues. Trimming stripped 5 bases from V and 7 bases from J, with 16 bases between. The CDR3 DNA is TGCGCCAGCAGTCCAGGGATAACAGGCCAGCCCCAGCATTTT. It codes for CASSPGITGQPQHF.

Comments on this clone: At one boundary the junction diverges from the germline segment, which might be a read error. The rearrangement uses TRBV6-1 and TRBJ2-3, with TRBD2 identical over 14 bases. This CDR3 has 19 residues. Per the germline V gene, CDR1 is MNHNS and CDR2 is SASEGT. CDR3 DNA: TGTGCCAGCAGCGAAGGAAACGCCGGGACTAGCGGGGGCAGGGATACGCAGTATTTT. Amino acids: CASSEGNAGTSGGRDTQYF.

As DNA, the CDR3 is TGTGCCAGCAGTTACTTTGGACAGACGTTCTCCTACGAGCAGTACTTC. Translating gives CASSYFGQTFSYEQYF. V is TRBV6-2 or TRBV6-3 and J is TRBJ2-7; D is possibly TRBD1 (6 bases). The germline gives CDR1 MNHEY, CDR2 SVGEGT. V was trimmed by 1 base and J by 0 bases, leaving 13 bases between them. This CDR3 comprises 16 residues.

The genes are TRBV20-1 and TRBJ1-4; D gene ambiguous. This CDR3 contains 13 residues. V was clipped by 3 bases and J by 8 bases, with 13 bases between them. From germline, CDR1 is DFQATT and CDR2 SNEGSKA (reference sequence). For the CDR3, the DNA is TGCAGTGCTAGTGGCGGCGCGAGGGAAAAACTGTTTTTT. Translating gives CSASGGAREKLFF.

The CDR3 coding sequence is TGTGCCAGCTCACTGACTAGCGGGGGGTTCACAGATACGCAGTATTTT. Translation gives CASSLTSGGFTDTQYF. The genes are TRBV18 and TRBJ2-3; 13 bases are a match to TRBD2. The trim removed 4 bases at V and 2 bases at J, leaving 3 bases unmatched. CDR1 and CDR2 from the germline V gene are KGHSH and LQKENI. The CDR3 covers 16 residues.